The T cell receptor beta chain under discussion was sequenced for a study of T-cell reconstitution after alpha-beta-depleted transplantation in children. This clonotype was observed a handful of times. Molecular barcoding with unique molecular identifiers was used for the TCRbeta library. Via MiXCR, TCRdb re-called the PCR reads, giving one row per CDR3 protein. Of fewer than 400,000 distinct CDR3 sequences in the sample, approximately 23% were seen once. The CDR3 contains 14 residues. Germline V gene sequence: CDR1 SGHDN, CDR2 FVKESK. V was pared by 1 base and J by 4 bases, with 8 bases between. The sample here was PBMCs, mostly from graft donor cells, taken 180 days after TCRalphabeta/CD19-depleted stem cell transplant. V gene TRBV14 combines with J gene TRBJ2-1; unclear D gene. The sequence was collected from a male patient between 10 and 17 years old who had a stem cell transplant for acute lymphoblastic leukemia, so the T cells may come from the graft donor. The CDR3 DNA reads as TGTGCCAGCAGCCAAGCCCTGGGGTACAATGAGCAGTTCTTC. The encoded protein is CASSQALGYNEQFF.